This is a list of T cell receptor beta chains from one sample in a study of cytomegalovirus exposure and HLA in healthy donors. The repertoire was sequenced with immunoSEQ multiplex PCR; TCRdb's copy has only in-frame clones and lacks some. Of about 130,000 clones in the sample, 80% were seen once. Sequencing was done on a sample of PBMCs. All receptors come from a man under 40 in good health and CMV-seronegative. Each CDR3 is given with its conserved first and last residue. D genes are given only for firm matches. Clone size is shown for a subset of rows, as once, few, many or a class of expanded clone.

J | D | V | size | DNA | CDR3
TRBJ2-5 | . | TRBV9 | . | TGTGCCAGCAGCGTAAGCTCGGTAGAAGAGACCCAGTACTTC | CASSVSSVEETQYF
TRBJ2-3 | TRBD2 | TRBV27 | . | TGTGCCAGCAGCTTGGAACCGGGGGGAGATACGCAGTATTTT | CASSLEPGGDTQYF
TRBJ2-5 | TRBD2 | TRBV27 | . | TGTGCCAGCGGGGGGGGAATACAAGAGACCCAGTACTTC | CASGGGIQETQYF
TRBJ2-1 | TRBD2 | TRBV18 | . | TGTGCCAGCTCACCGACTAGCGGGGGACAAGGTGAGCAGTTCTTC | CASSPTSGGQGEQFF
TRBJ2-1 | . | TRBV5-6 | . | TGTGCCAGCAGCCGACTCCCAAATGAGCAGCTCTTC | CASSRLPNEQLF
TRBJ1-3 | . | TRBV4-3 | few | TGCGCCAGCAGCCGACAGACTGCGGTTGGAAACACCATATATTTT | CASSRQTAVGNTIYF
TRBJ2-1 | TRBD2 | TRBV14 | . | TGTGCCAGCAGCCCCCTAGCGGGAAGCTACAATGAGCAGTTCTTC | CASSPLAGSYNEQFF
TRBJ2-7 | . | TRBV27 | . | TGTGCCAGCAGTTTATTCGAGGTGGCCTCCTACGAGCAGTACTTC | CASSLFEVASYEQYF
TRBJ2-7 | . | TRBV6-5 | . | TGTGCCAGCAGTTACTTCAGGGGACCCTCCTACGAGCAGTACTTC | CASSYFRGPSYEQYF
TRBJ1-5 | TRBD1 | TRBV27 | . | TGTGCCAGCAGTTTAAAACAGGGGCTCAATCAGCCCCAGCATTTT | CASSLKQGLNQPQHF
TRBJ1-1 | . | TRBV28 | . | TGTGCCAGCACCCAACTGGGGGGGCCAGCTGTTCGCACTGAAGCTTTCTTT | CASTQLGGPAVRTEAFF
TRBJ2-5 | TRBD2 | TRBV14 | few | TGTGCCAGCAGCCGAAGCGGGGGGGCACTCCTAGAGACCCAGTACTTC | CASSRSGGALLETQYF
TRBJ1-2 | TRBD1 | TRBV5-1 | . | TGCGCCAGCAGCACGGGACAGGGGTCCTATGGCTACACCTTC | CASSTGQGSYGYTF
TRBJ2-5 | TRBD2 | TRBV2 | . | TGTGCCAGCAGCCCTAGCGGGGACCAAGAGACCCAGTACTTC | CASSPSGDQETQYF
TRBJ2-2 | . | TRBV4-1 | few | TGCGCCAGCAGCCAAGACCCCGGGACGAACACCGGGGAGCTGTTTTTT | CASSQDPGTNTGELFF
TRBJ2-1 | TRBD1 | TRBV10-3 | . | TGTGCCATCATAAGGACAGGGAGAAGCTCCTACAATGAGCAGTTCTTC | CAIIRTGRSSYNEQFF
TRBJ2-3 | TRBD2 | TRBV9 | once | TGTGCCAGCAGCTCAGGGACTAGCGGACACACAGATACGCAGTATTTT | CASSSGTSGHTDTQYF
TRBJ2-2 | TRBD2 | TRBV10-2 | once | TGCGCCAGCAGAATAGCGGGAGGGGACACCGGGGAGCTGTTTTTT | CASRIAGGDTGELFF
TRBJ1-6 | . | TRBV10-2 | . | TGCGCCAGCAGTGAGACAGGGCGTTCACCCCTCCACTTT | CASSETGRSPLHF
TRBJ1-3 | . | TRBV6-5 | . | TGTGCCAGCAGTTCACAGGGTAACACCATATATTTT | CASSSQGNTIYF
TRBJ2-5 | . | TRBV11-3 | once | TGTGCCAGCAGCTCCGGACAGGTGGGACTTGAGACCCAGTACTTC | CASSSGQVGLETQYF
TRBJ1-1 | TRBD1 | TRBV28 | few | TGTGCCAGCTGTGACAGGGGCGGCACTGAAGCTTTCTTT | CASCDRGGTEAFF
TRBJ2-7 | TRBD1 | TRBV19 | . | TGTGCCAGTAGTTCAGACGGACAGGGGGTATTTTACGAGCAGTACTTC | CASSSDGQGVFYEQYF
TRBJ2-5 | . | TRBV12-5 | . | TGTGCTAGTGGTGGGGACATCCAAGAGACCCAGTACTTC | CASGGDIQETQYF
TRBJ1-1 | . | TRBV9 | . | TGTGCCAGCAGCGTAGTTGCCGGGATCGCTGAAGCTTTCTTT | CASSVVAGIAEAFF
TRBJ2-1 | TRBD2 | TRBV5-8 | . | TGTGCCAGCAGCATACTAAGCGGGGGGACCTCCTACAATGAGCAGTTCTTC | CASSILSGGTSYNEQFF
TRBJ2-3 | . | TRBV6-1 | . | TGTGCCAGCAGTGAAGTTGGCGGGATAAGACCAGATACGCAGTATTTT | CASSEVGGIRPDTQYF
TRBJ1-2 | TRBD1 | TRBV11-2 | . | TGTGCCAGCAGCAGATCCGGGACAGGGAGGTTAACTGACTATGGCTACACCTTC | CASSRSGTGRLTDYGYTF
TRBJ1-4 | . | TRBV27 | once | TGTGCCAGCAGTTTGGCAGGGGAGGGAGAAAAACTGTTTTTT | CASSLAGEGEKLFF
TRBJ2-1 | . | TRBV19 | . | TGTGCCAGTAGTATAGATCAGTCAGGGTACAATGAGCAGTTCTTC | CASSIDQSGYNEQFF
TRBJ2-5 | . | TRBV5-4 | . | TGTGCCAGCAGCTTGGGGCAGACCCAGTACTTC | CASSLGQTQYF
TRBJ1-3 | TRBD1 | TRBV5-6 | . | TGTGCCAGCAGCTCGGGACAGGGTGAGGGAAACACCATATATTTT | CASSSGQGEGNTIYF
TRBJ1-2 | . | TRBV2 | . | TGTGCCAGCAGCACAGGTTTGGATGGCTACACCTTC | CASSTGLDGYTF
TRBJ2-3 | . | TRBV18 | . | TGTGCCAGCTCGCCCCTTGGACAGCGCACAGATACGCAGTATTTT | CASSPLGQRTDTQYF
TRBJ2-2 | TRBD1 | TRBV15 | . | TGTGCCACCAGCGGGGCCGGGACAGGGAACACCGGGGAGCTGTTTTTT | CATSGAGTGNTGELFF